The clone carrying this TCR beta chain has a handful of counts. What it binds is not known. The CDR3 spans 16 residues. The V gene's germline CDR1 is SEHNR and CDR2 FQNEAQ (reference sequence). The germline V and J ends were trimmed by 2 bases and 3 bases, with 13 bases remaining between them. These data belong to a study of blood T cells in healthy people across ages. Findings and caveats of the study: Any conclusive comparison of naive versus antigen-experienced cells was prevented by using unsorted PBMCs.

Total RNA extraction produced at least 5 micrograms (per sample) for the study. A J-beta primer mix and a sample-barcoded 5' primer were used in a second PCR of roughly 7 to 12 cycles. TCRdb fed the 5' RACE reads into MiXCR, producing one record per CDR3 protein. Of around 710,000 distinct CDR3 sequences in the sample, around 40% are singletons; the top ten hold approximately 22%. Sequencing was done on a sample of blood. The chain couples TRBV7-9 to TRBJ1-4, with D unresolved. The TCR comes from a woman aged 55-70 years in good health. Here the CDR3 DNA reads TGTGCCAGCAGCTTAATGGCCCCCGTGGCTAATGAAAAACTGTTTTTT. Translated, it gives CASSLMAPVANEKLFF.